The 13 T cell receptor beta chains given below trace back to one sample, sequenced in a study of T cells expressing NK-cell markers. TCRdb reanalyzed the 5' RACE reads and collapses them to one entry per CDR3 protein, without DNA. The sample features 200,000 to 300,000 distinct CDR3 sequences, with 4% to 5% in its top ten. The sample was blood T cells: a sorted CD56 or NKG2C T cell subset, CD4+ or CD8+ T cells, or bulk PBMC T cells (not recorded which). The receptors shown here come from a woman aged 18 to 75 in good health.

The V and J genes are TRBV10-3 and TRBJ2-1. The CDR3 is 12 residues long. CDR1 and CDR2 (germline): ENHRY, SYGVKD. The CDR3 loop reads CAISAEYNEQFF.

The J gene is TRBJ2-1, the V gene TRBV12-3 or TRBV12-4; TCRdb picks TRBD1, but there is no DNA to check that call. The CDR3 is 14 residues long. The CDR3 loop is CASSQNDRARWQFF.

CDR3 region: CASSAGGGGKAKNIQYF. This chain joins TRBV5-1 and TRBJ2-4; TCRdb lists TRBD1, though no DNA is available to test this call. Per germline, CDR1 SGHRS and CDR2 YFSETQ. The CDR3 loop spans 17 amino acids.

This rearrangement joins TRBV20-1 to TRBJ2-3; TCRdb calls TRBD1, which cannot be checked without DNA. The CDR3 contains 16 residues. The germline CDR1 and CDR2 sequences are DFQATT and SNEGSKA (reference sequence). CDR3 sequence reads: CSAGPTGRKGTDTQYF.

The chain uses TRBV18 and TRBJ2-3; TCRdb's D call, TRBD1, is unchecked because there is no DNA. Germline V gene lookup returns CDR1 KGHSH and CDR2 LQKENI. The CDR3 consists of 14 residues. The CDR3 loop reads CASKTGGGTDTQYF. Drawing the rest from reference TRBV18 and TRBJ2-3, the complete variable domain is NAGVMQNPRHLVRRRGQEARLRCSPMKGHSHVYWYRQLPEEGLKFMVYLQKENIIDESGMPKERFSAEFPKEGPSILRIQQVVRGDSAAYFCASKTGGGTDTQYFGPGTRLTVL.

The chain recombines TRBV6-1 with TRBJ1-2; TCRdb names TRBD1, which stays unverified in the absence of DNA. This CDR3 comprises 14 residues. Germline V gene sequence: CDR1 MNHNS, CDR2 SASEGT. CDR3 region: CASLVGTERGGYTF.

This sequence joins TRBV12-3 or TRBV12-4 and TRBJ2-5; as DNA is missing, the TRBD2 call by TCRdb cannot be tested. The CDR3 is 15 amino acids. Here the CDR3 reads CASSVRGGPEETQYF.

This chain uses TRBV19 with TRBJ2-1; as DNA is missing, the TRBD2 call by TCRdb cannot be tested. Germline V CDR1 and CDR2: LNHDA, SQIVND (reference sequence). There are 15 residues in the CDR3. The CDR3 reads CASSISGRRNNEQFF.

This chain links TRBV6-5 with TRBJ1-5. Germline V gene lookup returns CDR1 MNHEY and CDR2 SVGAGI. The CDR3 sequence is 18 residues long. The CDR3 protein is CASSVRGGGGNRNQPQHF.

The rearrangement joins TRBV20-1 to TRBJ2-3. This CDR3 contains 12 residues. The V gene's germline CDR1 is DFQATT and CDR2 SNEGSKA (reference sequence). CDR3 loop: CSATIGKDTQYF.

The V call is TRBV20-1, the J call TRBJ2-3; no DNA is available, so the TRBD1 call from TCRdb remains unchecked. This CDR3 is built from 14 residues. Germline CDR1 DFQATT, CDR2 SNEGSKA (reference sequence). CDR3: CSATVRGGRYTQYF.

This chain connects TRBV7-2 to TRBJ2-5; TCRdb designates TRBD1, a call that cannot be tested without DNA. Looked up from germline, CDR1 is SGHTA and CDR2 is FQGNSA. The length of the CDR3 is 17 residues. CDR3 sequence: CASSLTTSGGRRETQYF.

The gene calls are TRBV4-3 and TRBJ1-6. The germline gives CDR1 LGHNA, CDR2 YSLEER. The CDR3 spans 13 residues. The CDR3: CASSQATVGPLHF.